These 4 T cell receptor beta chains were all obtained from the same sample, sequenced in a study of blood T cell repertoires in COVID-19. Assay used: immunoSEQ multiplex PCR; TCRdb lists only in-frame clones, some missing. The table shows approximately 69,000 clones, with roughly 79% occurring only once. Input material: peripheral blood. The source of these receptors is a woman between 65 and 79 years old with acute or convalescent COVID-19.

V is TRBV4-1 and J is TRBJ2-2; 7 positions agree with TRBD1. The J segment lost 5 bases and the V segment lost 4 bases, leaving 7 bases of the junction unmatched. The CDR3 runs 15 residues. Germline V gene data show CDR1 as MGHRA and CDR2 as YSYEKL. CDR3 amino acids: CASSPPTGVTGELFF. The CDR3 nucleotides are TGCGCCAGCAGCCCGCCTACAGGGGTTACCGGGGAGCTGTTTTTT.

This clone has just one count. The chain couples TRBV7-8 to TRBJ1-2; D is unresolved. The V and J ends lost 1 base and 8 bases respectively, with 14 bases between them. CDR1 and CDR2 from the germline V gene are SGHVS and FQNEAQ. The CDR3 loop spans 14 amino acids. For the CDR3, the DNA is TGTGCCAGCAGCTTAGTAGGCCTAAAGGAGGGCTACACCTTC. Translating it yields CASSLVGLKEGYTF.

This clone has only a few counts. The chain uses TRBV20-1 and TRBJ2-1; TRBD2 agrees at 8 bases. Germline V gene data show CDR1 as DFQATT and CDR2 as SNEGSKA (reference sequence). V shed 3 bases, J shed 8 bases, and the junction held 9 bases outside the gene matches. CDR3 length equals 14 residues. CDR3: CSASDGRAMDEQFF. The DNA for the CDR3 is TGCAGTGCTAGTGACGGGAGGGCCATGGATGAGCAGTTCTTC.

The J gene is TRBJ2-7, the V gene TRBV28; D is possibly TRBD2 (6 bases). The CDR3 contains 13 residues. Trimming shortened V by 7 bases and J by 2 bases, and 12 bases separated the two germline ends. The V gene's germline CDR1 is MDHEN and CDR2 SYDVKM. The CDR3 spells CASIPSATYEQYF. The CDR3 DNA follows: TGTGCCAGCATCCCTAGCGCGACCTACGAGCAGTACTTC.